This TCR beta chain was identified during a study of cytomegalovirus exposure and HLA in healthy donors (dated by TCRdb to about 2017). At the level of the whole study: In an earlier analysis of 587 of the donors, 276 Gb of sequence data and about 110 million unique TCR beta sequences from roughly 190 million T cells were reported. Roughly 300 gigabases of sequencing data and 70 million to 100 million unique TCR sequences were included in an early release covering under 650 HLA-typed donors. The genetic ancestry cluster associated with self-reported Caucasian donors included over 80% of the roughly 390 genotyped donors. The aim of the study was to test whether cataloging public T cell receptors could identify signatures of past pathogen exposure. The study used immunosequencing to profile the T cell repertoires of approximately 690 subjects and linked those repertoires to cytomegalovirus serostatus. Along with the approximately 600-subject first cohort, a separate validation cohort of 120 different subjects was used. High-throughput TCR immunosequencing, statistical association of individual TCRs with disease status, and machine learning were combined to predict cytomegalovirus infection status. A later analysis re-examined previously published TCR beta repertoires from more than 650 donors and added high-resolution HLA genotyping to investigate patterns of TCR occurrence. The later analysis used no new phenotypic data to find candidate immune exposures, relying instead on TCR beta sequences and their occurrence across donors. To decide whether each TCR beta V gene segment behaved as functional or pseudogenic, an earlier analysis of approximately 600 of the donors relied on high-throughput TCR beta sequencing. Donor age, sex, ethnicity and CMV serostatus were compiled together with the repertoire data. A later genetic analysis used genome-wide SNP genotypes for about 65% of the roughly 670 donors, treating that subset as a discovery cohort. All discovery cohort repertoires had been generated on a single sequencing platform. HLA typing covered class I and class II loci at four-digit resolution. Typing coverage varied by locus: roughly 620-640 donors for A, B, C, DRB1 and DQB1; approximately 520 for DQA1; 600 to 610 for DPA1; some 470 for DPB1. About five DR-DQ haplotypes were treated as single units for association and clustering because of strong linkage in the cohort. Across 300 to 500 genotyped donors of the cohort, an average of about 220,000 unique TCR beta nucleotide sequences per donor were sequenced, and roughly 20% of those sequences were non-productive.

CDR1 MNHNS and CDR2 SASEGT were looked up in the germline V gene. Trimming removed 2 bases from V and 5 bases from J; the gene matches leave 4 bases unexplained. Its CDR3 holds 15 amino acids, cysteine through phenylalanine. Kept here is only the CDR3 DNA, which spans 45 bases and is read in frame from base 1. Points the paper makes about the study in general: In a later analysis, most CMV-associated TCR beta chains were found to appear HLA-restricted, with HLA associations seemingly driven largely by CMV exposure. In a later analysis, the rate of TCR association differed among HLA loci, with DRB1 alleles having the most associated TCRs and HLA-C alleles having the fewest. In the study, 150 to 200 TCR beta chains were listed as associated with cytomegalovirus. A further reported finding was that TCR beta sequences accurately predicted the HLA-A and HLA-B alleles for most subjects in the first cohort. CMV serostatus was the only immune exposure information available for the cohort. Compared with equally common non-associated chains, HLA-associated TCR beta chains in a later analysis were more clonally expanded and had lower generation probabilities. An association between a missense DCLRE1C variant and V-gene and J-gene trimming of TCR beta chains was found in a later genetic analysis and replicated in an independent cohort. Most TCR sequences were seen in very few donors, while some public TCRs were found in many individuals. The earlier analysis of a few hundred of the donors excluded over 15 rarely observed V segments, including chromosome 9 orphons, because counts were too low. Compared with the roughly 670-donor mean, donors in an Asian-associated ancestry cluster had fewer N-insertions in productive TCRs, according to a later genetic analysis. Sequencing depth was assumed to be roughly uniform across donors in the presence/absence analyses, though that assumption may not hold. A few of the identified cytomegalovirus-associated TCR beta chains were confirmed in vitro to be specific for cytomegalovirus antigens. Specific HLA alleles were associated with 15,000 to 20,000 TCR beta sequences at a false discovery rate of 0.05 in a later analysis. Strong co-occurrence of HLA alleles, especially DR and DQ, made assigning TCR associations to individual alleles difficult. Several of the top co-occurrence clusters appeared to be linked to parvovirus B19, influenza, CMV and Epstein-Barr virus, according to a later analysis. Linkage disequilibrium might explain the correlated functional status among segregating V segments, but an unknown experimental factor could not be excluded. Because HLA typing was unavailable for some donors at each locus, only the typed subset was used in association tests. An earlier analysis of around 540 of the donors showed that most TCR beta V segments appeared in productive rearrangements either about 90% or about 30% of the time, which broadly matched IMGT annotations. The sequencing pipeline was judged likely to have produced a cluster of highly shared sequence variants as a technical artifact. In both the original and validation cohorts, the classifier was reported to diagnose cytomegalovirus status with high specificity and sensitivity. The authors suggested that the approach could potentially be extended to other disease states and immunological phenotypes. This cohort had only TCR beta chains sequenced, and the lack of alpha or paired-chain data limited which features could be detected. The 87-base-pair reads could not distinguish some IMGT-functional V segments, including TRBV6-2 and TRBV6-3, so those segments were excluded.

Library method: the immunoSEQ multiplex PCR assay. For the multiplex PCR, a mixture combining 60 forward primers for TCR Vbeta segments and 13 reverse primers for TCR Jbeta segments was used. The CDR3 region of rearranged TCR beta genes was amplified from genomic DNA by a multiplex PCR assay. On the Illumina HiSeq System, the amplified TCR beta libraries were sequenced as 87-base-pair reads. In the original analysis: Across the roughly 700 repertoires, a later analysis counted roughly 84 million unique TCR beta chains, 9 million to 14 million of which were shared by at least two donors. A nearest-neighbor algorithm error-corrected the raw reads and collapsed the reads into unique sequences, merging closely related sequences to remove PCR and sequencing errors. To assign V, D and J gene segments, CDR3 sequences were aligned to IMGT reference sequences. For a sequence to be retained, a match of at least six nucleotides was required to both a V gene segment and a J gene segment. A rearrangement counted as productive if the CDR3 had no stop codons and remained in frame with V and J, and every other rearrangement counted as non-productive. Following IMGT convention, CDR3 was defined as the stretch from the second conserved V-encoded cysteine to the conserved J-encoded phenylalanine. Sequences without an unambiguous match to a single V gene segment were excluded from the earlier analysis of about 630 of the donors. An earlier analysis of approximately 590 of the donors classified V segments as functional when productive rearrangements were above 56.7% and as segregating when the standard deviation between donors was above 5%. To diagnose cytomegalovirus status from the catalog of TCR beta chain sequences, a statistical classification framework was built. A later analysis assigned V and J genes by comparing TCR nucleotide sequences with IMGT/GENE-DB human TR gene sequences. A later analysis assigned CDR3 sequences and most-parsimonious VDJ recombination scenarios with the TCRdist pipeline. A later analysis defined each TCR beta chain by its CDR3 amino acid sequence plus V-gene family, and excluded reads lacking a unique V-gene family. A later analysis removed several hundred highly shared, low-generation-probability nucleotide sequences to deal with suspected cross-contamination and a sequencing artifact. In a later analysis, a clonal expansion index was calculated for each public chain from normalized within-repertoire ranks of inferred template counts. A later analysis computed generation probabilities with a VDJ recombination model fitted to out-of-frame rearrangements, and checked the results against IGoR. Hypergeometric tests were used in a later analysis to score TCR-TCR, TCR-HLA and TCR-CMV co-occurrence, with a repertoire-size bias correction applied to the TCR pairs. In a later analysis, false discovery rates were estimated by permuting HLA or CMV assignments 20 times. In a later analysis, co-occurring TCRs were grouped using DBSCAN, and TCRdist sequence similarity was added for clustering within HLA-allele-positive subsets. Repertoires with fewer than 30,000 or more than 120,000 public chains, plus five repertoires with anomalous nucleotide sharing, were excluded from co-occurrence clustering. TCRdb stores this immuneACCESS table with in-frame sequences only. Part of the clones is absent; in the studies checked, under half of the shortfall reflects unresolved V genes, and no reason is known for the rest. The V and J calls and the clone size are those of that table, but D and trimming were determined from the DNA. For this sample there are some 150,000 clones; 65% to 85% appear just once. Around 3.7% of the sample goes to the ten largest clones.

About this clone: There is no known antigen for this receptor. No qualities accompany the bases; no much larger clone lies one base away.

The cohort was made up of roughly 670 healthy bone marrow donors. All cohort members were sampled while nominally healthy, although unrecorded immune exposures were likely present. The donor tested CMV seronegative and was one of the 352 seronegative cohort members. Each donor provided a peripheral blood sample, and peripheral blood mononuclear cells were used for TCR beta sequencing. Genomic DNA was extracted from the blood cell samples with the Qiagen DNeasy Blood Extraction Kit. The sample consisted of PBMCs. The receptor was derived from a male donor in good health and CMV-seronegative. This chain joins TRBV6-1 to TRBJ2-5, and 11 junction bases match TRBD2. The DNA sequence is as follows: TGTGCCAGCAGTGAACGTAGCGGGGGGGCCGAGACCCAGTACTTC. This sequence encodes CASSERSGGAETQYF.